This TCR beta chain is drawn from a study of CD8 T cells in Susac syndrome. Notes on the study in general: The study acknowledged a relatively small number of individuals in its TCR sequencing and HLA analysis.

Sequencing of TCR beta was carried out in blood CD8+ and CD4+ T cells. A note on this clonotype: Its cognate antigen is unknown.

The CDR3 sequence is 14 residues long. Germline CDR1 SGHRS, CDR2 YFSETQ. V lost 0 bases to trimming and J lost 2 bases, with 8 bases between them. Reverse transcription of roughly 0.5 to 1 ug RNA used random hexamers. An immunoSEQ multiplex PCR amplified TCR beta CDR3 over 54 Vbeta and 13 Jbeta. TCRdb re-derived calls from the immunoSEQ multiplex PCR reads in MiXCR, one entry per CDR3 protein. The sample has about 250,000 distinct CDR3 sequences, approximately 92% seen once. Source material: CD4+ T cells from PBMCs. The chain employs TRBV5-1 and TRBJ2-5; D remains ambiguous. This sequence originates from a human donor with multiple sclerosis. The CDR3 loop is CASSLGPEQETQYF. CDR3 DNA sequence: TGCGCCAGCAGCTTGGGTCCGGAGCAAGAGACCCAGTACTTC.